Below are 32 T cell receptor beta chains sequenced from a single sample in a study of blood T cell repertoires in COVID-19. Repertoires were generated with immunoSEQ multiplex PCR, while TCRdb's copy carries only in-frame clones and drops some. The profile shows around 170,000 clones, around nine tenths of them singletons. Material: peripheral blood. These receptors all stem from a man aged 60-69 years with COVID-19, enrolled during active disease.

The chain is built from TRBV14 and TRBJ1-1, with D possibly being TRBD1 (5 bases). V dropped 0 bases and J dropped 0 bases, with 11 bases sitting between them. CDR1 SGHDN and CDR2 FVKESK come from the germline V gene. CDR3 size: 16 residues. CDR3 in amino acids: CASSQDLGRVNTEAFF. The CDR3 DNA sequence: TGTGCCAGCAGCCAAGATCTTGGCAGGGTGAACACTGAAGCTTTCTTT.

This CDR3 is CASLRQPGGSNQPQHF. For the CDR3, the DNA is TGTGCCAGTCTGAGACAGCCGGGAGGTAGCAATCAGCCCCAGCATTTT. The chain uses TRBV19 and TRBJ1-5; TRBD1 might be the D (5 bases). V lost 8 bases and J 0 bases, leaving 17 bases between the germline ends. This CDR3 is built from 16 residues. Germline V CDR1 and CDR2: LNHDA, SQIVND (reference sequence). The complete variable domain, with remaining parts taken from reference TRBV19 and TRBJ1-5, reads DGGITQSPKYLFRKEGQNVTLSCEQNLNHDAMYWYRQDPGQGLRLIYYSQIVNDFQKGDIAEGYSVSREKKESFPLTVTSAQKNPTAFYLCASLRQPGGSNQPQHFGDGTRLSIL.

This rearrangement joins TRBV19 to TRBJ1-1; 8 bases align to TRBD1. This CDR3 is 20 amino acids long. The V and J ends lost 4 bases and 0 bases, in that order; junction bases with no gene match: 19. Germline CDR1 and CDR2: LNHDA and SQIVND (reference sequence). The CDR3 sequence is CASSTGRGRDRRKMNTEAFF. The CDR3 nucleotides read TGTGCCAGTAGTACAGGGAGGGGCCGGGACAGGCGAAAAATGAACACTGAAGCTTTCTTT.

J is TRBJ1-1 and V is TRBV11-2, with 9 bases fitting TRBD1. Germline CDR1 SGHAT, CDR2 FQNNGV. The CDR3 extends over 13 amino acids. V was clipped by 6 bases and J by 10 bases; unmatched bases: 9. The chain's CDR3 is CASRSGTGTTAFF. The CDR3 bases are TGTGCCAGCAGATCAGGGACAGGGACTACAGCTTTCTTT.

The chain links TRBV5-1 to TRBJ2-2, with D perhaps TRBD2 (6 bases). Germline V gene sequence: CDR1 SGHRS, CDR2 YFSETQ. Trimming removed 6 bases from V and 4 bases from J, with 16 bases in between. The CDR3 spans 15 residues. This chain's CDR3 is CASNPRGGATGELFF. In DNA form, the CDR3 reads TGCGCCAGCAACCCCCGGGGCGGGGCCACCGGGGAGCTGTTTTTT.

V and J are TRBV28 and TRBJ1-1; 7 bases match TRBD1. Germline loops: CDR1 MDHEN, CDR2 SYDVKM. Germline trimming cut 6 bases from V and 0 bases from J; bases unmatched to any gene: 7. The CDR3 is made up of 15 amino acids. CDR3 sequence reads: CASRLRDSMNTEAFF. Here the CDR3 DNA reads TGTGCCAGCAGGCTACGGGACAGCATGAACACTGAAGCTTTCTTT. Looking up the rest from reference TRBV28 and TRBJ1-1 gives the full variable domain: DVKVTQSSRYLVKRTGEKVFLECVQDMDHENMFWYRQDPGLGLRLIYFSYDVKMKEKGDIPEGYSVSREKKERFSLILESASTNQTSMYLCASRLRDSMNTEAFFGQGTRLTVV.

This clone was seen more than once but under ten times. Different DNA sequences within this sample yield the same CDR3. This chain uses TRBV19 with TRBJ2-7; TRBD1 matches 10 bases. CDR3 length: 14 amino acids. Germline values: CDR1 LNHDA, CDR2 SQIVND (reference sequence). V lost 5 bases to trimming and J lost 2 bases; unmatched junction nucleotides: 3. CDR3 in DNA: TGTGCCAGTAGTCCGGGACAGGGGCCCTACGAGCAGTACTTC. Protein sequence: CASSPGQGPYEQYF.

This chain links TRBV5-8 with TRBJ2-1, with D tentatively TRBD1 (6 bases). The germline CDR1 and CDR2 sequences are SGHTS and YDEGEE. V was shortened by 3 bases and J by 4 bases, with 17 bases between the two germline ends. The CDR3 sequence is 16 residues long. Written as DNA, the CDR3 is TGTGCCAGCAGCTCCGCCAGGGGACGGGCTTACAATGAGCAGTTCTTC. It encodes CASSSARGRAYNEQFF.

The chain employs TRBV30 and TRBJ1-5, with 8 positions matching TRBD1. Germline values: CDR1 GTSNPN, CDR2 SVGIG (reference sequence). The CDR3 runs to 14 residues. V lost 8 bases and J lost 1; bases outside the gene matches: 7. The CDR3 region is CAARQGASNQPQHF. The CDR3 nucleotides read TGTGCCGCGAGGCAGGGGGCAAGCAATCAGCCCCAGCATTTT.

This sequence joins TRBV7-6 and TRBJ2-3; 10 nucleotides match TRBD2. Germline CDR1 SGHVS, CDR2 FNYEAQ. CDR3 length: 15 residues. The V and J ends lost 5 bases and 5 bases, in that order; junction bases with no gene match: 7. This chain's CDR3 is CASSQGAGGLDTQYF. The DNA of the CDR3 is TGTGCCAGCAGCCAAGGAGCGGGAGGGTTAGATACGCAGTATTTT.

The sample holds one count of this clone. J is TRBJ1-1 and V is TRBV18; 8 positions match TRBD1. The germline V gene encodes CDR1 KGHSH and CDR2 LQKENI. V trimming: 3 bases; J trimming: 1 base; junction bases outside the gene matches: 4. This CDR3 region has 15 residues. As DNA, the CDR3 is TGTGCCAGCTCACCTCTGACAGGGGAGAACACTGAAGCTTTCTTT. This encodes CASSPLTGENTEAFF. The entire variable domain, with the rest obtained from reference TRBV18 and TRBJ1-1, is as follows: NAGVMQNPRHLVRRRGQEARLRCSPMKGHSHVYWYRQLPEEGLKFMVYLQKENIIDESGMPKERFSAEFPKEGPSILRIQQVVRGDSAAYFCASSPLTGENTEAFFGQGTRLTVV.

This clone was seen a few times. CDR3 amino acids: CASSLRVPLHF. DNA of the CDR3: TGTGCCAGCAGCCTCCGGGTACCCCTCCACTTT. The chain recombines TRBV6-5 with TRBJ1-6; no clear D gene. The CDR3 contains 11 residues. Germline CDR1 MNHEY, CDR2 SVGAGI. V was pared by 6 bases and J by 12 bases, with 9 bases between.

The chain has TRBV19 and TRBJ2-3; 7 bases agree with TRBD2. Trimming removed 5 bases from V and 6 bases from J; junction bases left unmatched: 5. This CDR3 is 13 amino acids long. The germline V gene encodes CDR1 LNHDA and CDR2 SQIVND (reference sequence). CDR3 DNA: TGTGCCAGTAGTGGGGGGGGACGGGATACGCAGTATTTT. Amino acids: CASSGGGRDTQYF.

This clone was picked up one time. The chain joins TRBV6-5 to TRBJ1-4, with 7 bases identical to TRBD1. Germline values: CDR1 MNHEY, CDR2 SVGAGI. Trimming cost V 5 bases and J 7 bases; bases outside gene matches: 10. This CDR3 region has 15 residues. The CDR3 sequence: CASSPWTGGGEKLFF. The CDR3 DNA is TGTGCCAGCAGTCCGTGGACAGGCGGAGGTGAAAAACTGTTTTTT.

The rearrangement uses TRBV4-3 and TRBJ1-2, with 7 bases identical to TRBD1. V trimming: 4 bases; J trimming: 3 bases; junction bases outside the gene matches: 8. The CDR3 contains 15 residues. CDR1 LGHNA and CDR2 YSLEER come from the germline V gene. CDR3 amino acids: CASSPDYRGYYGYTF. CDR3 nucleotides: TGCGCCAGCAGCCCCGATTACAGGGGTTACTATGGCTACACCTTC.

J is TRBJ2-5 and V is TRBV2; the match to TRBD2 covers 11 bases. Germline values: CDR1 SNHLY, CDR2 FYNNEI. The CDR3 extends over 15 amino acids. After removal of 4 bases from V and 4 bases from J, the junction contained 5 bases not matched to a gene. The CDR3 DNA reads as TGTGCCAGCAGTGTTTGGCTAGCGGGGGGAGAGACCCAGTACTTC. Translating it yields CASSVWLAGGETQYF.

The chain recombines TRBV29-1 with TRBJ2-5, with a weak D call TRBD2 (5 bases). CDR3 size: 16 residues. The V gene's germline CDR1 is SQVTM and CDR2 ANQGSEA. Trimming left V 6 bases short and J 5 bases short, with 25 bases between. CDR3 residues: CSVGESGAPPKETQYF. The CDR3 DNA reads TGCAGCGTGGGTGAGAGCGGAGCACCTCCGAAGGAGACCCAGTACTTC.

The chain joins TRBV5-5 to TRBJ2-7; 10 bases are shared with TRBD1. The V and J ends lost 4 bases and 0 bases, in that order; junction bases with no gene match: 10. The length of the CDR3 is 17 residues. Per the germline V gene, CDR1 is SGHKS and CDR2 is YYEKEE (reference sequence). The CDR3 region has the DNA TGTGCCAGCAGCGGAGGGACAGGGGTGGTTTCCTCCTACGAGCAGTACTTC. Its translation is CASSGGTGVVSSYEQYF.

Comments on this clone: One junction end does not reproduce the germline sequence, and a read error may be involved. The V call is TRBV24-1, the J call TRBJ2-5, with 9 bases matching TRBD1. The V gene's germline CDR1 is KGHDR and CDR2 SFDVKD. The CDR3 totals 18 residues. CDR3 bases: TGTGCCACCAGCGATTTGGGACAGGGAACGGAAAATCAAGAGACCCAGTACTTC. Translating it yields CATSDLGQGTENQETQYF.

The gene calls are TRBV4-3 and TRBJ2-2; unclear D gene. Looked up from germline, CDR1 is LGHNA and CDR2 is YSLEER. The CDR3 sequence is 15 residues long. Trimming took 1 base from V and 1 from J, leaving 7 bases between them. DNA for the CDR3: TGCGCCAGCAGCCAAGGTCCGGGGAACACCGGGGAGCTGTTTTTT. The encoded protein is CASSQGPGNTGELFF.

The V and J genes are TRBV18 and TRBJ1-3; a weak D match, TRBD1 (5 bases). The CDR3 spans 15 residues. Trimming left V 5 bases short and J 3 bases short, with 14 bases between. Germline-derived CDR1 and CDR2 are KGHSH and LQKENI. The CDR3 sequence is CASSSTKGNGNTIYF. The CDR3 DNA is TGTGCCAGCTCATCAACAAAGGGGAATGGAAACACCATATATTTT.

CDR3 nucleotide sequence: TGTGCCAGCAGCTTTTCCGGGGGGTCGGGCACTGAAGCTTTCTTT. It codes for CASSFSGGSGTEAFF. V usage is TRBV11-2 and J usage is TRBJ1-1; D possibly corresponds to TRBD1 (5 bases). The CDR3 sequence is 15 residues long. Per germline, CDR1 SGHAT and CDR2 FQNNGV. V gave up 3 bases and J gave up 4 bases, with 15 bases separating them.

This chain joins TRBV30 and TRBJ2-1; 13 bases align to TRBD2. Germline CDR1 is GTSNPN and CDR2 is SVGIG (reference sequence). J gave up 4 bases and V 7 bases, and 7 bases lay outside the gene matches. The CDR3 spans 15 residues. The CDR3 here is CASTGTSGNYNEQFF. The CDR3 bases are TGTGCCTCAACCGGGACTAGCGGGAATTACAATGAGCAGTTCTTC.

This chain links TRBV2 with TRBJ2-3, with TRBD2 matching 8 bases. V lost 8 bases to trimming and J lost 2 bases; unmatched junction nucleotides: 12. The CDR3 consists of 16 residues. In germline, CDR1 is SNHLY, CDR2 FYNNEI. The CDR3 DNA sequence: TGTGCCAGCCGAACGGCACTAGCGGATGCCACAGATACGCAGTATTTT. It is translated as CASRTALADATDTQYF.

This clone showed up just once. This rearrangement joins TRBV28 to TRBJ2-7; a possible D gene is TRBD2 (7 bases). V was pared by 2 bases and J by 2 bases, with 13 bases between. Germline lookup yields CDR1 MDHEN and CDR2 SYDVKM. The CDR3 covers 15 residues. CDR3 protein: CASSLGGAYTYEQYF. CDR3 nucleotides: TGTGCCAGCAGTTTAGGGGGGGCGTATACCTACGAGCAGTACTTC.

The chain joins TRBV6-2 or TRBV6-3 to TRBJ1-1; TRBD1 aligns across 7 bases. V shed 0 bases and J 11 bases; nucleotides not matched to a gene: 18. CDR1 is MNHEY, CDR2 SVGEGT, per germline. The CDR3 runs to 17 residues. DNA of the CDR3: TGTGCCAGCAGTTACTCGAATGAATGGACAGGAGCCTTGGGGGCTTTCTTT. It codes for CASSYSNEWTGALGAFF.

This clone was counted between two and nine times. The chain employs TRBV19 and TRBJ1-2; 8 bases are shared with TRBD1. V was clipped by 7 bases and J by 3 bases; unmatched bases: 16. From germline, CDR1 is LNHDA and CDR2 SQIVND (reference sequence). This CDR3 comprises 17 residues. The DNA for the CDR3 is TGTGCCAGTACGAGTCTAGGACAGGGACTGGGTGACTATGGCTACACCTTC. Translation gives CASTSLGQGLGDYGYTF.

The rearrangement joins TRBV5-4 to TRBJ1-1, with D maybe TRBD1 (6 bases). Germline values: CDR1 SGHNT, CDR2 YYREEE (reference sequence). With 0 bases removed from V and 3 bases from J, the gap between germline ends came to 9 bases. This CDR3 is built from 14 residues. CDR3 sequence: CASSLETGHTEAFF. The DNA of the CDR3 is TGTGCCAGCAGCTTGGAAACAGGGCACACTGAAGCTTTCTTT.

A single count supports this clone. Here the CDR3 DNA reads TGTGCCAGCAGTTCCCGGGACAGGGGCAACTATGGCTACACCTTC. It is translated as CASSSRDRGNYGYTF. V gene TRBV6-2 or TRBV6-3 combines with J gene TRBJ1-2; 10 bases agree with TRBD1. The V and J ends lost 4 bases and 2 bases, in that order; junction bases with no gene match: 4. CDR3 size: 15 residues. Looked up from germline, CDR1 is MNHEY and CDR2 is SVGEGT.

The J gene is TRBJ1-2, the V gene TRBV5-1; 7 nucleotides align to TRBD1. The trim removed 1 base at V and 0 bases at J, leaving 15 bases unmatched. The CDR3 has 19 amino acids. The germline V gene encodes CDR1 SGHRS and CDR2 YFSETQ. The CDR3 nucleotides read TGCGCCAGCAGCTTGCGCCCTGTAGGACAGGAACCAACTAACTATGGCTACACCTTC. This gives the protein CASSLRPVGQEPTNYGYTF. The variable domain in full, with the rest retrieved from reference TRBV5-1 and TRBJ1-2, is KAGVTQTPRYLIKTRGQQVTLSCSPISGHRSVSWYQQTPGQGLQFLFEYFSETQRNKGNFPGRFSGRQFSNSRSEMNVSTLELGDSALYLCASSLRPVGQEPTNYGYTFGSGTRLTVV.

The genes are TRBV7-3 and TRBJ2-7, with a possible D match to TRBD2 (5 bases). Per the germline V gene, CDR1 is SGHTA and CDR2 is FQGTGA. Trimming took 4 bases from V and 3 from J, leaving 16 bases between them. The CDR3 runs 15 residues. The DNA of the CDR3 is TGTGCCAGCAGCTCCACCCCGGGATCCCGCTACGAGCAGTACTTC. It specifies CASSSTPGSRYEQYF.

The J gene is TRBJ2-7, the V gene TRBV24-1; D is unresolved. The CDR3 spans 12 residues. Germline CDR1 and CDR2: KGHDR and SFDVKD. V was clipped by 1 base and J by 12 bases, with 12 bases between them. CDR3 residues: CATSDFGQRVYF. CDR3 nucleotides: TGTGCCACCAGTGATTTCGGTCAGCGAGTGTACTTC.